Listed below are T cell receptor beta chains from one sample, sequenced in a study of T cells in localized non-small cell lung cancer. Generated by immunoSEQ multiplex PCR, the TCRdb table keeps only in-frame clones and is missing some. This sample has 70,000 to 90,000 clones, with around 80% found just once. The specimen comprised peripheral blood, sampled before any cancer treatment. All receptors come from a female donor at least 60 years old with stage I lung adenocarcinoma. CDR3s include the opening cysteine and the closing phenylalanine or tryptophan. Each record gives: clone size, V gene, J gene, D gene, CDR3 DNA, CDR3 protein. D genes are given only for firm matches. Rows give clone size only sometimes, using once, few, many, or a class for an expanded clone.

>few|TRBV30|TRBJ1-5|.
TGTGCCTGGAGTGGAGCGGGCAATCAGCCCCAGCATTTT
CAWSGAGNQPQHF
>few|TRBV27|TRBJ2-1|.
TGTGCCAGCAGGCCTCAATCGGCCCAGGAGCAGTTCTTC
CASRPQSAQEQFF
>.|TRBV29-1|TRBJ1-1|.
TGCAGCGTCGAGACAATGATGAACACTGAAGCTTTCTTT
CSVETMMNTEAFF
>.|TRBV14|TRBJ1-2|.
TGTGCCAGCAGCCAAGACCTAGAGAGTGGCTACACCTTC
CASSQDLESGYTF
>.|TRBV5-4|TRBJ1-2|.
TGTGCCAGCAGCTTGCGAGACTATGGCTACACCTTC
CASSLRDYGYTF
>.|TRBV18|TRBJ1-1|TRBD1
TGTGCCAGCTCAAGTTATCCCCCCGGGACAGGGGGTGTACGGAACACTGAAGCTTTCTTT
CASSSYPPGTGGVRNTEAFF
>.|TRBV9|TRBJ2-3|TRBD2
TGTGCCAGCAGCGTAGAAGGGACTAGCGGGGCGGGAGATACGCAGTATTTT
CASSVEGTSGAGDTQYF
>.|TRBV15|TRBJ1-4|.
TGTGCCACCAGCAGAGAGGGGGCAGGCCTAAATGAAAAACTGTTTTTT
CATSREGAGLNEKLFF
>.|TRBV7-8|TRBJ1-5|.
TGTGCCAGCAGCTTAGTCCTTACAGGGATCAATCAGCCCCAGCATTTT
CASSLVLTGINQPQHF
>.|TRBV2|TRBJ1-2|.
TGTGCCAGCAGTCTAGAGGGGGTGGGTAATGGCTACACCTTC
CASSLEGVGNGYTF
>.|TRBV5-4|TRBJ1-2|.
TGTGCCAGCAGCTTGGTGGGGGTTGGGGGGATGGATGGCTACACCTTC
CASSLVGVGGMDGYTF
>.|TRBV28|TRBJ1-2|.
TGTGCCAGCAGGCTGGACGTCTATGGCTACACCTTC
CASRLDVYGYTF
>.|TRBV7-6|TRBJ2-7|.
TGTGCCAGCAGCTTAGCGGGCCCCTACGAGCAGTACTTC
CASSLAGPYEQYF
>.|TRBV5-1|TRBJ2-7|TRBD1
TGCGCCAGCAGCTTCGGACGACAGGGGTATTACGAGCAGTACTTC
CASSFGRQGYYEQYF
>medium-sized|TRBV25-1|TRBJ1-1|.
TGTGCCACCAAAACGGGGACGCTGGCTTTCTTT
CATKTGTLAFF
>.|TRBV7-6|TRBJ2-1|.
TGTGCCAGCAGCCTAGGGACACCTCACTCCTACAATGAGCAGTTCTTC
CASSLGTPHSYNEQFF
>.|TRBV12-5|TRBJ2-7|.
TGTGCTAGTGGTCATTCGCGAACAGGGGCGGGGTCCTACGAGCAGTACTTC
CASGHSRTGAGSYEQYF
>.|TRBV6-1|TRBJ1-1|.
TGTGCCAGCAGTGAAGCGTATGGGGGATACACTGAAGCTTTCTTT
CASSEAYGGYTEAFF
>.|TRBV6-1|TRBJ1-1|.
TGTGCCAGCAGTGAACCAGGGCGGGGCACTGAAGCTTTCTTT
CASSEPGRGTEAFF
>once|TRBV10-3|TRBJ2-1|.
TGTGCCATCAGGGGAGAAGGGAACTCCTACAATGAGCAGTTCTTC
CAIRGEGNSYNEQFF
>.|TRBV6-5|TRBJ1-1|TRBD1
TGTGCCAGCAGAACGGGACAGGGAGTCACTGAAGCTTTCTTT
CASRTGQGVTEAFF
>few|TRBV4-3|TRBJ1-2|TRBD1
TGCGCCAGCAGCCACGGGACAGGAGGATTAGGTGGCTACACCTTC
CASSHGTGGLGGYTF
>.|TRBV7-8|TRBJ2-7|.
TGTGCCAGCAGACCTCTGGGGGCGGAAACCTACGAGCAGTACTTC
CASRPLGAETYEQYF
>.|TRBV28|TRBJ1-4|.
TGTGCCAGCAGTTTGGGGGGCCCGAGGGAAAAACTGTTTTTT
CASSLGGPREKLFF
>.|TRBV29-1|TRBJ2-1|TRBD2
TGCAGCGTACCCGGGACTAGCAACCATGAGCAGTTCTTC
CSVPGTSNHEQFF
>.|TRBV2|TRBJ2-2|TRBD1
TGTGCCAGCAGTGGGACAGGCCGAGGGAACACCGGGGAGCTGTTTTTT
CASSGTGRGNTGELFF
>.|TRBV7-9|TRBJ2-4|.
TGTGCCAGCAGTTTCCCGGGGGGCGAAGCCAAAAACATTCAGTACTTC
CASSFPGGEAKNIQYF
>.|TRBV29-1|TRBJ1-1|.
TGCAGCGTTGTTGATAGGCGACCACAAATGAACACTGAAGCTTTCTTT
CSVVDRRPQMNTEAFF
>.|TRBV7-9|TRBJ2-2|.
TGTGCCAGCAGCTCAGCGGACATCCTTGGAGGGAACACCGGGGAGCTGTTTTTT
CASSSADILGGNTGELFF
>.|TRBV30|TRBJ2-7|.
TGTGCCTCCGGCAATCACGAGCAGTACTTC
CASGNHEQYF
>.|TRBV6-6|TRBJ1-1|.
TGTGCCAGCACCAGTAGTGAGCCGAACACTGAAGCTTTCTTT
CASTSSEPNTEAFF